The rows below give T cell receptor beta chains drawn from one sample of a study of blood T cell repertoires in COVID-19. The protocol was immunoSEQ multiplex PCR, while the TCRdb copy is restricted to in-frame clones and leaves out a portion. The sample carries under 500,000 clones, 85% to 90% recorded once. Sequenced material: PBMCs or T cells enriched from blood (not recorded which). The receptors were sampled from a man younger than 45 who had recovered from COVID-19. The CDR3 runs from the conserved cysteine through the conserved F or W. The D gene is left open where the match is weak. Expanded clones get a size class; other rows say once, few or many, or leave the size out.

v_call	d_call	clone_size	j_call	cdr3_aa	cdr3_nt
TRBV11-2	-	few	TRBJ2-7	CASSPTERAYRPYEQYF	TGTGCCAGCAGCCCTACCGAGCGGGCCTACCGTCCCTACGAGCAGTACTTC
TRBV27	-	-	TRBJ1-4	CASRNWQTNEKLFF	TGTGCCAGCAGGAATTGGCAGACTAATGAAAAACTGTTTTTT
TRBV29-1	TRBD2	-	TRBJ2-5	CSVVLAKYGGETQYF	TGCAGCGTTGTACTAGCGAAATACGGCGGGGAGACCCAGTACTTC
TRBV3-1/TRBV3-2	TRBD1	-	TRBJ1-1	CASSDPGQAPEAFF	TGTGCCAGCAGTGACCCCGGACAGGCCCCTGAAGCTTTCTTT
TRBV5-1	-	-	TRBJ1-1	CASSYLDSLNTEAFF	TGCGCCAGCAGCTATCTGGACAGCTTGAACACTGAAGCTTTCTTT
TRBV28	-	-	TRBJ2-4	CASSFNPTSTKNIQYF	TGTGCCAGCAGTTTCAATCCGACTAGTACCAAAAACATTCAGTACTTC
TRBV27	TRBD2	-	TRBJ2-4	CASSSLTSGNIQYF	TGTGCCAGCAGTTCCTTGACTAGCGGAAACATTCAGTACTTC
TRBV5-8	TRBD1	-	TRBJ2-4	CASSKGGADIQYF	TGTGCCAGCAGTAAAGGGGGCGCAGACATTCAGTACTTC
TRBV5-1	-	-	TRBJ2-4	CASSFGGGENIQYF	TGCGCCAGCAGCTTTGGGGGAGGCGAAAACATTCAGTACTTC
TRBV5-1	TRBD2	-	TRBJ2-1	CASSSGLLAGSSYNEQFF	TGCGCCAGCAGCAGCGGTCTCCTAGCGGGATCCTCCTACAATGAGCAGTTCTTC
TRBV18	TRBD1	-	TRBJ1-3	CASSEGQGTTIYF	TGTGCCAGCTCCGAGGGACAGGGGACCACCATATATTTT
TRBV5-1	TRBD1	once	TRBJ2-7	CASSYEGQGAYEQYF	TGCGCCAGCAGCTACGAGGGACAGGGGGCCTACGAGCAGTACTTC
TRBV28	-	-	TRBJ1-1	CASSLGGRGRAFF	TGTGCCAGCAGTTTGGGAGGCCGAGGACGAGCTTTCTTT
TRBV4-2	-	-	TRBJ2-7	CASSQDRYSSYEQYF	TGTGCCAGCAGCCAAGACAGGTATAGCTCCTACGAGCAGTACTTC
TRBV19	TRBD1	-	TRBJ2-1	CASSIYRGRQDRNEQFF	TGTGCCAGTAGTATTTACAGGGGCCGGCAGGATCGCAATGAGCAGTTCTTC
TRBV2	-	few	TRBJ1-1	CASRETVMNTEAFF	TGTGCCAGCAGGGAGACGGTGATGAACACTGAAGCTTTCTTT
TRBV30	TRBD2	-	TRBJ2-3	CAWSAPGLAFTDTQYF	TGTGCCTGGAGTGCTCCGGGACTAGCGTTCACAGATACGCAGTATTTT
TRBV5-1	TRBD2	many	TRBJ2-2	CASSNTAGETGELFF	TGCGCCAGCAGCAATACGGCGGGAGAGACCGGGGAGCTGTTTTTT
TRBV6-5	TRBD2	-	TRBJ2-1	CASRGSGSNRKFF	TGTGCCAGCAGGGGTAGCGGGAGTAACCGGAAGTTCTTC
TRBV11-2	TRBD2	-	TRBJ2-7	CASSLPSGSSDEQYF	TGTGCCAGCAGCTTACCTAGCGGGAGTAGCGACGAGCAGTACTTC
TRBV18	TRBD2	-	TRBJ2-3	CASSRRRTSGRATSTDTQYF	TGTGCCAGCTCACGACGACGGACTAGCGGGAGAGCAACCAGCACAGATACGCAGTATTTT